What follows are 6 T cell receptor beta chains derived from one specimen sequenced in a study of T cells in Graves' hyperthyroidism and ophthalmopathy (dated by TCRdb to between 2017 and 2020). The method behind the library was multiplex PCR. The listed sequencing device is Illumina HiSeq 2000. Amplification of TCR beta CDR3 regions was carried out from RNA transcripts. The first round of RT-PCR for the TCR CDR3 was performed with the HTBI primer set and the Qiagen OneStep RT-PCR kit. Using fastp at Q25 and MiXCR, TCRdb reprocessed the public reads and kept productive beta chains. One record per CDR3 amino acid sequence lists the most common genes and DNA. In this sample the table shows under 650,000 distinct CDR3 sequences, about 16% of which occur a single time. The ten largest clones capture about 3.8% of the sample. Sequenced: blood. These receptors were collected from a woman aged 25 to 39 with Graves' hyperthyroidism.

The chain joins TRBV5-1 to TRBJ2-3; TRBD2 matches at 7 bases. This CDR3 spans 15 amino acids. The germline V gene has CDR1 SGHRS and CDR2 YFSETQ. Germline trimming cut 3 bases from V and 4 bases from J; bases unmatched to any gene: 8. Here the CDR3 DNA reads TGCGCCAGCAGCTGGACTAGTGGTGGCGCAGATACGCAGTATTTT. Its protein is CASSWTSGGADTQYF.

This clonotype was seen at least ten times. The J gene is TRBJ2-7, the V gene TRBV27; 8 bases align to TRBD1. The V and J ends lost 8 bases and 1 base, in that order; junction bases with no gene match: 7. CDR3 length equals 14 residues. Germline CDR1 is MNHEY and CDR2 is SMNVEV (reference sequence). CDR3 protein: CASQGRGQSYEQYF. The CDR3 nucleotides are TGTGCCAGCCAAGGCAGGGGGCAATCCTACGAGCAGTACTTC.

This clonotype was seen ten or more times. The chain has TRBV6-2 or TRBV6-3 and TRBJ1-2; TRBD1 aligns across 8 bases. Germline V CDR1 and CDR2: MNHEY, SVGEGT. The CDR3 is 14 residues long. The V segment lost 7 bases and the J segment 3 bases; nucleotides outside the gene matches: 7. This CDR3 is CASTKRQGYYGYTF. CDR3 coding DNA: TGTGCCAGCACCAAACGACAGGGGTACTATGGCTACACCTTC.

This clonotype was counted a few times. V is TRBV27 and J is TRBJ2-7; D may be TRBD1 or TRBD2 (5 bases each). The CDR3 length is 14 residues. V was trimmed by 5 bases and J by 5 bases, leaving 16 bases between them. The germline V gene has CDR1 MNHEY and CDR2 SMNVEV (reference sequence). CDR3 sequence reads: CASSKPGRWNEQYF. The CDR3 DNA is TGTGCCAGCAGTAAACCGGGACGGTGGAACGAGCAGTACTTC.

The CDR3 region is CSVGGLAWYEQYF. Written as DNA, the CDR3 is TGCAGCGTGGGGGGACTAGCGTGGTACGAGCAGTACTTC. The rearrangement links TRBV29-1 to TRBJ2-7; 10 bases are a match to TRBD2. V shed 6 bases and J 4 bases; nucleotides not matched to a gene: 6. In germline, CDR1 is SQVTM, CDR2 ANQGSEA. CDR3 size: 13 residues.

Concerning this clonotype itself: Sequence at one end of the junction differs from germline and may be a read error. The gene calls are TRBV2 and TRBJ1-5, with TRBD1 as a possible D gene (6 bases). Germline-derived CDR1 and CDR2 are SNHLY and FYNNEI. The CDR3 loop spans 14 amino acids. Here the CDR3 DNA reads TGTGCCAGCAGCCTACAGGGAAGAAATCAGTCCCAGCATTTT. Its translation: CASSLQGRNQSQHF.